The TCR beta chain under discussion was sequenced for a study of identical twins. This clonotype was counted a few times. TCRdb redid the calling of the 5' RACE reads with MiXCR, one entry per CDR3 protein. The sample contains just under 650,000 distinct CDR3 sequences, about 7.1% of which appear only once. Per the germline V gene, CDR1 is DFQATT and CDR2 is SNEGSKA (reference sequence). The CDR3 has 16 residues. With 5 bases removed from V and 2 bases from J, the gap between germline ends came to 20 bases. A further study also used this sample, focusing on yellow fever vaccine responses in identical twins. That publication notes: Twin vaccine T cell responses reportedly seemed partly convergent, partly personalized.

The sample taken for sequencing was PBMCs. This receptor was obtained from a woman aged 18-35 years in good health. V gene TRBV20-1 combines with J gene TRBJ2-3, with TRBD1 as a possible D gene (6 bases). The CDR3 region is CSAWTVSKSYTDTQYF. DNA for the CDR3: TGCAGTGCTTGGACAGTCTCCAAATCTTACACAGATACGCAGTATTTT.